Below, 17 T cell receptor beta chains from the same sample are listed, as sequenced in a study of CD8+CD57+ T cells in acquired aplastic anemia. For sequencing, patients were chosen who had shown expansion of CD8+CD57+ cells by flow cytometry. Researchers used genomic DNA as the template to profile TCR beta VDJ and CDR3. TCRdb re-called the reads through MiXCR, storing one row per CDR3 protein. This sample has 100,000 to 150,000 distinct CDR3 sequences, with approximately 40% found just once. Sequencing input: sorted CD4+, CD8+, or CD8+CD57+ T cells (not recorded which) from PBMCs. These receptors came from a human donor with aplastic anemia.

The genes are TRBV3-1 and TRBJ2-5, with 10 bases that match TRBD2. V lost 3 bases to trimming and J lost 5 bases; unmatched junction nucleotides: 6. Germline CDR1 is LGHDT and CDR2 is YNNKEL (reference sequence). The CDR3 runs 15 residues. The CDR3 DNA follows: TGTGCCAGCAGCCAGAGCGGGGGGGCCTGGGAGACCCAGTACTTC. Translated: CASSQSGGAWETQYF.

Comment on this clonotype: A much larger clone differs by one base, so this may be a read error. The chain is built from TRBV20-1 and TRBJ2-3; a possible D gene is TRBD2 (6 bases). Trimming removed 6 bases at V and 3 bases at J, with 13 bases between. Germline lookup yields CDR1 DFQATT and CDR2 SNEGSKA (reference sequence). The CDR3 is made up of 13 amino acids. As DNA, the CDR3 is TGCAGTGCCCCGGCTGGGGGGACAGATACGCAGTATTTT. Its translation is CSAPAGGTDTQYF.

Concerning this clonotype: A read error may account for a junction end that differs from germline. The V and J genes are TRBV7-7 and TRBJ2-1; maybe TRBD1 (6 bases). The germline gives CDR1 SSHAT, CDR2 FNYEAQ (reference sequence). The CDR3 consists of 15 residues. The CDR3 sequence: CASSQATQGHNEQFF. The CDR3 DNA reads TGTGCTAGCAGCCAGGCAACACAGGGTCACAATGAGCAGTTCTTC.

The chain has TRBV18 and TRBJ1-5; D gene uncertain. With 3 bases removed from V and 4 bases from J, the gap between germline ends came to 10 bases. This CDR3 contains 14 residues. Germline assignment: CDR1 KGHSH and CDR2 LQKENI. The CDR3 protein is CASSPRRGNQPQHF. CDR3 DNA: TGTGCCAGCTCACCCAGGCGAGGGAATCAGCCCCAGCATTTT.

The rearrangement joins TRBV20-1 to TRBJ2-1, with D maybe TRBD1 (6 bases). The CDR3 extends over 13 amino acids. Per the germline V gene, CDR1 is DFQATT and CDR2 is SNEGSKA (reference sequence). The V gene lost 2 bases and the J gene lost 4 bases, with 9 bases spanning the gap. The CDR3 spells CSARSQGYNEQFF. Written as DNA, the CDR3 is TGCAGTGCTAGATCGCAGGGGTACAATGAGCAGTTCTTC.

The chain employs TRBV20-1 and TRBJ1-5, with D possibly matching TRBD1 (6 bases). V was shortened by 0 bases and J by 7 bases, with 13 bases between the two germline ends. Germline CDR1 reads DFQATT; CDR2 reads SNEGSKA (reference sequence). The CDR3 spans 14 residues. The CDR3 DNA follows: TGCAGTGCTAGAGATGGGTGGGGGCGACAGCCCCAGCATTTT. Translating it yields CSARDGWGRQPQHF.

In this sample, this clonotype turned up many times. The chain uses TRBV20-1 and TRBJ1-5; D may be TRBD1 (6 bases). Trimming left V 3 bases short and J 7 bases short, with 10 bases between. The CDR3 contains 12 residues. Germline lookup yields CDR1 DFQATT and CDR2 SNEGSKA (reference sequence). For the CDR3, the DNA is TGCAGTGCTAGTAACAGGGTACAGCCCCAGCATTTT. The encoded protein is CSASNRVQPQHF.

This clonotype was observed at least ten times. The rearrangement uses TRBV6-6 and TRBJ2-3; TRBD1 agrees at 8 bases. The germline V gene encodes CDR1 MNHNY and CDR2 SVGAGI (reference sequence). V gave up 7 bases and J gave up 5 bases; unmatched junction bases: 8. This CDR3 spans 14 amino acids. In nucleotides, the CDR3 is TGTGCCAGCATACAGGGGGGCGGGATAGATACGCAGTATTTT. This sequence encodes CASIQGGGIDTQYF.

The chain carries TRBV3-1 and TRBJ2-5; D is unclear. Germline V gene lookup returns CDR1 LGHDT and CDR2 YNNKEL (reference sequence). The CDR3 length is 13 residues. V dropped 7 bases and J dropped 1 base, with 10 bases sitting between them. The CDR3 sequence is CASNRALQETQYF. The CDR3 DNA reads as TGTGCCAGCAACCGCGCACTCCAAGAGACCCAGTACTTC.

In this sample, this clonotype turned up many times. V usage is TRBV6-4 and J usage is TRBJ1-1; D is unclear. CDR1 is MRHNA and CDR2 is SNTAGT in the germline V gene. There are 14 residues in the CDR3. Trimming removed 5 bases at V and 4 bases at J, with 14 bases between. As DNA, the CDR3 is TGTGCCAGCAGTTCGACCAGTGGTGTCACTGAAGCTTTCTTT. This gives the protein CASSSTSGVTEAFF.

This clonotype has a count of ten or more. This chain joins TRBV7-9 and TRBJ1-2; unclear D gene. Germline CDR1 SEHNR, CDR2 FQNEAQ (reference sequence). Trimming stripped 1 base from V and 3 bases from J, with 12 bases between. The CDR3 consists of 15 residues. CDR3 nucleotides: TGTGCCAGCAGCTTAGGGCAGATCGCATACTATGGCTACACCTTC. It yields the protein CASSLGQIAYYGYTF.

This clonotype has a handful of counts. This chain joins TRBV27 and TRBJ1-3, with 7 bases aligning to TRBD1. CDR3 length equals 15 residues. The germline gives CDR1 MNHEY, CDR2 SMNVEV (reference sequence). With 6 bases clipped from V and 4 bases from J, the junction kept 9 bases outside the gene matches. The CDR3: CASRPTRDSGNTIYF. For the CDR3, the DNA is TGTGCCAGCAGGCCAACCCGGGACAGCGGAAACACCATATATTTT.

This clonotype was recorded many times. The chain has TRBV6-5 and TRBJ2-5; 8 positions agree with TRBD1. V shed 1 base, J shed 3 bases, and the junction held 1 base outside the gene matches. The germline CDR1 and CDR2 sequences are MNHEY and SVGAGI. The CDR3 loop spans 14 amino acids. CDR3 sequence: CASSYLQGEETQYF. Here the CDR3 DNA reads TGTGCCAGCAGTTACTTACAGGGGGAAGAGACCCAGTACTTC.

Comment on this clonotype: This CDR3 fails to terminate in the conserved phenylalanine or tryptophan, so it likely reflects a read error. The limits of the CDR3 on the DNA are not certain, so only TCRdb's listed CDR3 is given. This chain links TRBV10-2 with TRBJ2-5. A total of 11 residues make up the CDR3, ends included. Germline loops: CDR1 WSHSY, CDR2 SAAADI. This chain's CDR3 is CASSETFELDL.

This clonotype has ten or more counts. The chain uses TRBV9 and TRBJ2-3; 8 bases are shared with TRBD2. CDR3 length: 16 residues. Trimming at V came to 2 bases and at J to 5 bases, leaving 10 bases not matched to a gene. CDR1 is SGDLS and CDR2 is YYNGEE in the germline V gene. Here the CDR3 DNA reads TGTGCCAGCAGCGTGGAGTCGCGGGGGGTGGGAGATACGCAGTATTTT. It yields the protein CASSVESRGVGDTQYF.

The sample holds one count of this clonotype. The J gene is TRBJ2-1, the V gene TRBV19; 10 bases fit TRBD1. The CDR3 is 14 residues long. V was clipped by 10 bases and J by 3 bases; unmatched bases: 6. Germline-derived CDR1 and CDR2 are LNHDA and SQIVND (reference sequence). CDR3: CATSDRGNYNEQFF. The DNA for the CDR3 is TGTGCCACCTCGGACAGGGGGAACTACAATGAGCAGTTCTTC.

This clonotype was observed many times. V and J are TRBV5-4 and TRBJ1-2; 7 positions agree with TRBD1. The CDR3 sequence is 13 residues long. V shed 2 bases, J shed 8 bases, and the junction held 6 bases outside the gene matches. CDR1 and CDR2 from the germline V gene are SGHNT and YYREEE (reference sequence). CDR3 in amino acids: CASSFTGVLGYTF. The CDR3, as DNA: TGTGCCAGCAGCTTCACAGGGGTGCTGGGCTACACCTTC.